Listed below are T cell receptor beta chains from one sample, sequenced in a study of response to subunit inactivated influenza vaccine. TCRdb reprocessed the RT-PCR reads with MiXCR, giving one entry per CDR3 protein. The sample gives under 850,000 distinct CDR3 sequences, less than 20% of which show up once; roughly 10% is in the top ten. Sequenced material: PBMCs from blood, taken about 5 days after vaccination. These receptor sequences come from a man aged 50 to 59 who received an inactivated influenza vaccine. Each CDR3 is given without its conserved first and last residue.

J gene: TRBJ2-5
V gene: TRBV20-1
CDR3 protein: SANRLAGETQY

J gene: TRBJ2-7
V gene: TRBV30
CDR3 protein: AWSAPRDKGRYEQY

J gene: TRBJ2-3
V gene: TRBV30
CDR3 protein: AWSVISDTQY

J gene: TRBJ2-3
V gene: TRBV7-3
CDR3 protein: ASSLDADTQY

J gene: TRBJ1-6
V gene: TRBV27
CDR3 protein: ASSPLDNSPLH

J gene: TRBJ2-3
V gene: TRBV15
CDR3 protein: ATSLAGPLDTQY

J gene: TRBJ2-1
V gene: TRBV7-8
CDR3 protein: ASSVTGGLTFRTEQF

J gene: TRBJ1-2
V gene: TRBV9
CDR3 protein: ASSSRGQEINYGYT

J gene: TRBJ1-2
V gene: TRBV7-6
CDR3 protein: ASSLLTSGGYT

J gene: TRBJ2-1
V gene: TRBV6-2/TRBV6-3
CDR3 protein: ASRLLAEGSYNEQF

J gene: TRBJ2-7
V gene: TRBV21-1
CDR3 protein: ASSEFTRDYEQY

J gene: TRBJ2-5
V gene: TRBV29-1
CDR3 protein: SVEGTGGDLETQY

J gene: TRBJ2-3
V gene: TRBV29-1
CDR3 protein: SVGTSDTQY

J gene: TRBJ2-1
V gene: TRBV3-1
CDR3 protein: ASSQDLPGQGAWDEQF

J gene: TRBJ2-7
V gene: TRBV6-4
CDR3 protein: ASIRRLSSYEQY

J gene: TRBJ2-7
V gene: TRBV7-9
CDR3 protein: ASSFDNGGGEQY

J gene: TRBJ2-1
V gene: TRBV29-1
CDR3 protein: SATPPGVISEQF

J gene: TRBJ1-2
V gene: TRBV20-1
CDR3 protein: SAIASTRYT

J gene: TRBJ2-1
V gene: TRBV5-1
CDR3 protein: ASSPQAGGPYNEQF

J gene: TRBJ2-3
V gene: TRBV20-1
CDR3 protein: SASPYGADTQY